This TCR beta chain was observed in a study of blood T cell repertoires in COVID-19. The wider study: Samples taken during acute and convalescent COVID-19 were collected in the United States, Italy and Spain.

Seattle patient enrollment occurred during active infection, with longitudinal follow-up thereafter. Original processing notes: Cell counts per sample came from amplifying reference gene primers. Sequencing used immunoSEQ multiplex PCR; TCRdb keeps in-frame clones, though not all of them. V and J calls and clone size come straight from that table; D and trimming were deduced from the DNA. The table shows some 68,000 clones, with about 90% occurring only once. The CDR3 has 17 residues. With 1 base removed from V and 0 bases from J, the gap between germline ends came to 12 bases. CDR1 SGHNT and CDR2 YENEEA come from the germline V gene.

The TCR comes from a man in his fifties or sixties with COVID-19, enrolled during active disease. The source material was peripheral blood. V is TRBV11-3 and J is TRBJ2-2; D might be TRBD2 (6 bases). The CDR3 bases are TGTGCCAGCAGCTTAGGCGGGGCAATCTCGAACACCGGGGAGCTGTTTTTT. As protein: CASSLGGAISNTGELFF. Drawing the rest from reference TRBV11-3 and TRBJ2-2, the complete variable domain is EAGVVQSPRYKIIEKKQPVAFWCNPISGHNTLYWYLQNLGQGPELLIRYENEEAVDDSQLPKDRFSAERLKGVDSTLKIQPAELGDSAVYLCASSLGGAISNTGELFFGEGSRLTVL.